Included here is one T cell receptor (beta chain) sequence, with context. TCRdb fed the reads into MiXCR, producing one record per CDR3 protein. The table records some 680,000 distinct CDR3 sequences, about 40% of them present only once. The source of the sample is a study of T cell repertoires in cytomegalovirus infection. The CDR3 loop spans 17 amino acids. From germline, CDR1 is SGHTA and CDR2 FQGNSA. V was clipped by 5 bases and J by 0 bases; unmatched bases: 9. This clonotype originated in a human donor in good health (CMV status not recorded). Some clones in this sample may be carry-over from other donors' samples. The chain carries TRBV7-2 and TRBJ2-7; 11 bases agree with TRBD2. What was sequenced was PBMCs. Here the CDR3 DNA reads TGTGCCAGCAGCCCTAGTCCTGGGACTAGCGGCTCCTACGAGCAGTACTTC. Protein: CASSPSPGTSGSYEQYF.